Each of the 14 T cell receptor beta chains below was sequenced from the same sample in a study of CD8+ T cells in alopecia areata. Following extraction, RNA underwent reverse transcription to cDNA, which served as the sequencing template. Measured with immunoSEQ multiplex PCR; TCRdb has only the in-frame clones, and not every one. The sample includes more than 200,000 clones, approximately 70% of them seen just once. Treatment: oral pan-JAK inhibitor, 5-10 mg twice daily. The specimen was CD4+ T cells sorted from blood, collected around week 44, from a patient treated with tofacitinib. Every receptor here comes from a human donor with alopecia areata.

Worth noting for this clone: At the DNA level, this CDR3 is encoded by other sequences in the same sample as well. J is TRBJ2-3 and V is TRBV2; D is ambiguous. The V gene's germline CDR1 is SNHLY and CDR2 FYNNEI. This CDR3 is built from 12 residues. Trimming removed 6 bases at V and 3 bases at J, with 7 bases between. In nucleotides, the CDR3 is TGTGCCAGCAGACCTACTACAGATACGCAGTATTTT. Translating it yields CASRPTTDTQYF.

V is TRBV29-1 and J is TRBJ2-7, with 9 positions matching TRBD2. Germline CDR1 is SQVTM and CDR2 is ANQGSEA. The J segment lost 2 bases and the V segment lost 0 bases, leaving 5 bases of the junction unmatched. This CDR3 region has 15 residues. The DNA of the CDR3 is TGCAGCGTTGAAGACCTAGCGGGGTCAACCTACGAGCAGTACTTC. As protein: CSVEDLAGSTYEQYF.

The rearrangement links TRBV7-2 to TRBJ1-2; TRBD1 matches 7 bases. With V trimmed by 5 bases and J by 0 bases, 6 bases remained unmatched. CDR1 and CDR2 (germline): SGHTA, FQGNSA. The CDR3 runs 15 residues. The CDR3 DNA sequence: TGTGCCAGCAGCCTAAGGGACAGAGCTAACTATGGCTACACCTTC. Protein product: CASSLRDRANYGYTF.

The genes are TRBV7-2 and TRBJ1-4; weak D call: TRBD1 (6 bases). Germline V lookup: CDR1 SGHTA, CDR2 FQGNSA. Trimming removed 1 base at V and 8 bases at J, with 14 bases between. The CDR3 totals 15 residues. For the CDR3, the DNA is TGTGCCAGCAGCTTAGGGGGGCAACATAAGGAAAAACTGTTTTTT. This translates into CASSLGGQHKEKLFF.

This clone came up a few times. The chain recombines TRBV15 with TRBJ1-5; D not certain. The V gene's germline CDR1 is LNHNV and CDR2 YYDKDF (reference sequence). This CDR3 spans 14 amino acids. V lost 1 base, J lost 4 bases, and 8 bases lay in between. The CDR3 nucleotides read TGTGCCACCAGCAGAGGGTTCGCGAATCAGCCCCAGCATTTT. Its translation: CATSRGFANQPQHF.

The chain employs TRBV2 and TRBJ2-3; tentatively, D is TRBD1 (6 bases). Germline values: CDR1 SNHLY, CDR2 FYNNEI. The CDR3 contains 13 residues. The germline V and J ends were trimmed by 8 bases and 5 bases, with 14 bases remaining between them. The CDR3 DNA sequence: TGTGCCAGCCGGAGCGTCAGGGGAGATACGCAGTATTTT. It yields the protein CASRSVRGDTQYF.

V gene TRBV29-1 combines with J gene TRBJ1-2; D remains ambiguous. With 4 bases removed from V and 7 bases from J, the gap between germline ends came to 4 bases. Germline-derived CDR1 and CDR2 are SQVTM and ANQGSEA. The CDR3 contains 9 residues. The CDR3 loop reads CSVVLGYTF. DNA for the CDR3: TGCAGCGTTGTACTTGGCTACACCTTC.

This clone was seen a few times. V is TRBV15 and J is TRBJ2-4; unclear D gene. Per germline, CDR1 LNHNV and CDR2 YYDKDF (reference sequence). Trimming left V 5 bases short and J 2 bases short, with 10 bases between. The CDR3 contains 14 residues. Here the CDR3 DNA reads TGTGCCACCAGCTACCCCAGAACCAAAAACATTCAGTACTTC. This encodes CATSYPRTKNIQYF.

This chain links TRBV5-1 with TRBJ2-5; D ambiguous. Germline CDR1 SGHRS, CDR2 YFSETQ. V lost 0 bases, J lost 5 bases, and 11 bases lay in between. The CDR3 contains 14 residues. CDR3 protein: CASSLDPGKETQYF. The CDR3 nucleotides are TGCGCCAGCAGCTTGGATCCGGGCAAGGAGACCCAGTACTTC.

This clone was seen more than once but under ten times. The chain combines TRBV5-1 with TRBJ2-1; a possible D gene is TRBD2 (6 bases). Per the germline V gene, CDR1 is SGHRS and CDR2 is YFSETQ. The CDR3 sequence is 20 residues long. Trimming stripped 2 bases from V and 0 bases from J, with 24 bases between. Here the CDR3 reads CASSLNPGLLVVGSYNEQFF. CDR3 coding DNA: TGCGCCAGCAGCTTAAACCCGGGACTGCTCGTCGTTGGCTCCTACAATGAGCAGTTCTTC.

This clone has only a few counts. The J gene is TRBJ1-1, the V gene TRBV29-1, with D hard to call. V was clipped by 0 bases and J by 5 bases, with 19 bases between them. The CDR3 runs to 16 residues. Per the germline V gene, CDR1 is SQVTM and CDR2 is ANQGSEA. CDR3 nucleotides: TGCAGCGTTGAAGATTACAGACCACAGCGCGGGACTGAAGCTTTCTTT. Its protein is CSVEDYRPQRGTEAFF. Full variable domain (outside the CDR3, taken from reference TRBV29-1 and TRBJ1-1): SAVISQKPSRDICQRGTSLTIQCQVDSQVTMMFWYRQQPGQSLTLIATANQGSEATYESGFVIDKFPISRPNLTFSTLTVSNMSPEDSSIYLCSVEDYRPQRGTEAFFGQGTRLTVV.

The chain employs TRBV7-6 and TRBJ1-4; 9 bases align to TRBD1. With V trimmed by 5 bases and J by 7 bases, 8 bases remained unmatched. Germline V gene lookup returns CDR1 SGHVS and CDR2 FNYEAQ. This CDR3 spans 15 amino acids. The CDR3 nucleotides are TGTGCCAGCAGCCTCGGGGACAGGGATGTTGAAAAACTGTTTTTT. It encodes CASSLGDRDVEKLFF.

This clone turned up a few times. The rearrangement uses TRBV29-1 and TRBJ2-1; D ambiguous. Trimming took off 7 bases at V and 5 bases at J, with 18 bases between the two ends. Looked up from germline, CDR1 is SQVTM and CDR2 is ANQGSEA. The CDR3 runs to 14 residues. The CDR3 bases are TGCAGCGCGAGTGGGGTTATAACTCACAATGAGCAGTTCTTC. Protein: CSASGVITHNEQFF.

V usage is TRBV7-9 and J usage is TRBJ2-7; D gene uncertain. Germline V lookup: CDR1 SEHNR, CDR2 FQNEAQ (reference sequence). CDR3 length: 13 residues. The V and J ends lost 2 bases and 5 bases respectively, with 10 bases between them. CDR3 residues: CASSLRLNDEQYF. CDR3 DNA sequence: TGTGCCAGCAGCTTACGGCTTAATGACGAGCAGTACTTC.